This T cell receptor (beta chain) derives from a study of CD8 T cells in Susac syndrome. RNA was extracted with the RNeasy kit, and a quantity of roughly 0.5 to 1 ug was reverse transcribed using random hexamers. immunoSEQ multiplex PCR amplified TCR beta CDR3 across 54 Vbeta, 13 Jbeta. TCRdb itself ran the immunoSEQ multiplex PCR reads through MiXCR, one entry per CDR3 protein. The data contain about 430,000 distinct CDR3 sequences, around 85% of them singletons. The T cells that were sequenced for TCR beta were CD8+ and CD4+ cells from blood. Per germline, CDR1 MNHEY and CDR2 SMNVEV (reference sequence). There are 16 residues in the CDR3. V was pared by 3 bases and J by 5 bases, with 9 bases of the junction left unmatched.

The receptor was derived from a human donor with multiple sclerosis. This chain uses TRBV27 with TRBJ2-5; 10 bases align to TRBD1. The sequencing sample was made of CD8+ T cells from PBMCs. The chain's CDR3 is CASSLNPGQGYETQYF. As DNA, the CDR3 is TGTGCCAGCAGTTTGAACCCGGGACAGGGGTACGAGACCCAGTACTTC.